These 14 T cell receptor beta chains originate from one sample sequenced in a study of cytomegalovirus exposure and HLA in healthy donors. Primers: 60 Vbeta forward and 13 Jbeta reverse. The protocol was immunoSEQ multiplex PCR, while the TCRdb copy is restricted to in-frame clones and leaves out a portion. Of under 200,000 clones listed, around 68% were seen once; the top ten hold about 1.3%. The sequencing input was PBMCs. Every receptor here comes from a man over 45 in good health and CMV-seronegative.

This clone was observed a single time. No conserved phenylalanine or tryptophan is present at the end of the CDR3, so a read error is the likely explanation. The chain uses TRBV28 and TRBJ1-2; D remains unclear. In germline, CDR1 is MDHEN, CDR2 SYDVKM. The CDR3 covers 13 residues. V gave up 4 bases and J gave up 5 bases, with 11 bases separating them. CDR3 nucleotides: TGTGCCAGCAGTTCTACGACATTATATGGCTACACCCTC. Translated, it gives CASSSTTLYGYTL.

CDR3 amino acids: CASPGQLNTEAFF. The CDR3 DNA reads as TGTGCCAGTCCGGGACAACTGAACACTGAAGCTTTCTTT. This chain uses TRBV6-1 with TRBJ1-1; D possibly corresponds to TRBD1 (6 bases). The germline gives CDR1 MNHNS, CDR2 SASEGT. The CDR3 contains 13 residues. V was cut by 9 bases and J by 0 bases, with 11 bases left in between.

The chain is built from TRBV19 and TRBJ2-7; 9 bases are a match to TRBD1. V was pared by 4 bases and J by 4 bases, with 2 bases of the junction left unmatched. Per the germline V gene, CDR1 is LNHDA and CDR2 is SQIVND (reference sequence). This CDR3 region has 13 residues. The CDR3 region is CASSTTGGYEQYF. CDR3 coding DNA: TGTGCCAGTAGTACGACAGGGGGTTACGAGCAGTACTTC.

This clone was seen a single time. V is TRBV19 and J is TRBJ1-2; the D is unclear. Deletions cut 5 bases from V and 5 bases from J, with 6 bases between. Germline V gene sequence: CDR1 LNHDA, CDR2 SQIVND (reference sequence). The CDR3 loop spans 11 amino acids. The CDR3 reads CASSSNYGYTF. CDR3 nucleotide sequence: TGTGCCAGTAGTTCCAATTATGGCTACACCTTC.

The gene calls are TRBV28 and TRBJ2-1; TRBD2 matches at 7 bases. The V gene end was trimmed by 6 bases and the J gene end by 2 bases; junction bases not matched to a gene: 4. Per germline, CDR1 MDHEN and CDR2 SYDVKM. CDR3 length equals 14 residues. CDR3 in amino acids: CASREAGAYNEQFF. For the CDR3, the DNA is TGTGCCAGCAGGGAGGCGGGGGCCTACAATGAGCAGTTCTTC. Full variable domain (rest looked up from reference TRBV28 and TRBJ2-1): DVKVTQSSRYLVKRTGEKVFLECVQDMDHENMFWYRQDPGLGLRLIYFSYDVKMKEKGDIPEGYSVSREKKERFSLILESASTNQTSMYLCASREAGAYNEQFFGPGTRLTVL.

This clone was seen a single time. The chain joins TRBV14 to TRBJ2-2; the D is unclear. The CDR3 is 13 amino acids. V gave up 2 bases and J gave up 9 bases, with 10 bases separating them. Looked up from germline, CDR1 is SGHDN and CDR2 is FVKESK. The CDR3 bases are TGTGCCAGCAGCCAAAGAGATATCCGGGAGCTGTTTTTT. Translated: CASSQRDIRELFF.

This chain uses TRBV19 with TRBJ1-2; 7 bases fit TRBD1. V dropped 6 bases and J dropped 4; count of bases not matched to a gene: 5. Germline values: CDR1 LNHDA, CDR2 SQIVND (reference sequence). The CDR3 runs 13 residues. The CDR3 DNA reads as TGTGCCAGTAGATCGGGACAGTCCTATGGCTACACCTTC. The encoded protein is CASRSGQSYGYTF.

The chain is built from TRBV19 and TRBJ2-7; TRBD1 might be the D (5 bases). V lost 5 bases, J lost 4 bases, and 15 bases lay in between. This CDR3 comprises 14 residues. The germline CDR1 and CDR2 sequences are LNHDA and SQIVND (reference sequence). The CDR3 reads CASSSRQLAYEQYF. DNA for the CDR3: TGTGCCAGTAGTTCGCGACAGCTTGCGTACGAGCAGTACTTC. The whole variable domain, filled in from reference TRBV19 and TRBJ2-7, reads DGGITQSPKYLFRKEGQNVTLSCEQNLNHDAMYWYRQDPGQGLRLIYYSQIVNDFQKGDIAEGYSVSREKKESFPLTVTSAQKNPTAFYLCASSSRQLAYEQYFGPGTRLTVT.

The chain has TRBV5-4 and TRBJ2-1; 7 nucleotides align to TRBD1. CDR3 length: 17 amino acids. Germline assignment: CDR1 SGHNT and CDR2 YYREEE (reference sequence). V lost 6 bases, J lost 5 bases, and 17 bases stayed unmatched. CDR3 protein: CASTHTPARQGHNEQFF. CDR3 coding DNA: TGTGCCAGCACCCACACACCTGCCAGACAGGGCCACAATGAGCAGTTCTTC.

The rearrangement uses TRBV2 and TRBJ2-7; 7 bases align to TRBD2. The CDR3 is 13 amino acids. CDR1 and CDR2 from the germline V gene are SNHLY and FYNNEI. V was pared by 8 bases and J by 2 bases, with 6 bases of the junction left unmatched. CDR3 coding DNA: TGTGCCAGCTTGGGAGGGGAAGCCTACGAGCAGTACTTC. It translates to CASLGGEAYEQYF.

This chain connects TRBV18 to TRBJ1-1, with 9 bases identical to TRBD1. The CDR3 runs 16 residues. CDR1 is KGHSH, CDR2 LQKENI, per germline. The ends lost 1 base at V and 6 bases at J; junction bases unmatched: 9. The CDR3 sequence: CASSPRGQGAGSEAFF. The CDR3 DNA reads as TGTGCCAGCTCACCACGGGGACAGGGCGCGGGATCTGAAGCTTTCTTT.

By share, this clone ranks as medium-sized. This chain connects TRBV10-3 to TRBJ2-3; the match to TRBD2 covers 11 bases. Losses at the gene ends were 0 bases for V and 4 bases for J; bases not matched to a gene: 0. CDR1 and CDR2 from the germline V gene are ENHRY and SYGVKD. The CDR3 loop spans 15 amino acids. The CDR3 reads CAISESSGGADTQYF. The DNA for the CDR3 is TGTGCCATCAGTGAGTCTAGCGGGGGGGCAGATACGCAGTATTTT.

The rearrangement joins TRBV19 to TRBJ2-3; TRBD2 matches at 7 bases. The CDR3 sequence is 17 residues long. The ends lost 6 bases at V and 1 base at J; junction bases unmatched: 13. Per the germline V gene, CDR1 is LNHDA and CDR2 is SQIVND (reference sequence). The CDR3 coding sequence is TGTGCCAGTAGGACGGGGGGTCTTTTAGATGGCACAGATACGCAGTATTTT. Its protein product is CASRTGGLLDGTDTQYF. Full variable domain (rest looked up from reference TRBV19 and TRBJ2-3): DGGITQSPKYLFRKEGQNVTLSCEQNLNHDAMYWYRQDPGQGLRLIYYSQIVNDFQKGDIAEGYSVSREKKESFPLTVTSAQKNPTAFYLCASRTGGLLDGTDTQYFGPGTRLTVL.

CDR3 loop: CASSYGGRRANTEAFF. CDR3 DNA: TGTGCCAGCAGTTACGGAGGGCGAAGGGCGAACACTGAAGCTTTCTTT. This rearrangement joins TRBV6-5 to TRBJ1-1; D remains ambiguous. Germline CDR1 is MNHEY and CDR2 is SVGAGI. V gave up 2 bases and J gave up 1 base, with 14 bases separating them. The CDR3 runs 16 residues.